This T cell receptor beta chain derives from a study of cytomegalovirus exposure and HLA in healthy donors. Trimming removed 2 bases from V and 7 bases from J, with 15 bases in between. CDR1 is MNHEY, CDR2 SVGAGI, per germline. The CDR3 covers 15 residues. In the PCR, 60 Vbeta and 13 Jbeta primers were used. Libraries were prepared by immunoSEQ multiplex PCR; TCRdb keeps only in-frame clonotypes and omits some of them. The table shows approximately 220,000 clones, with around 80% occurring only once. Study-wide results and caveats: Earlier results showed most TCR beta V segments being productive about 87% or about 30% of the time.

Comments on this clone: Its matching antigen is unknown.

The sequence was collected from a man aged 25 to 40 in good health and CMV-seronegative. V gene TRBV6-5 combines with J gene TRBJ2-1; D might be TRBD2 (7 bases). Source material: PBMCs. The CDR3 is CASSYRGGLSNEQFF. DNA for the CDR3: TGTGCCAGCAGTTACCGCGGGGGCCTCTCGAATGAGCAGTTCTTC.